The 20 T cell receptor beta chains listed next were all sequenced from one sample in a study of blood T cell repertoires in COVID-19. The method was immunoSEQ multiplex PCR; TCRdb's version includes in-frame clones alone and lacks a portion of them. The sample gives 200,000 to 250,000 clones, 84% of which show up once; 4% to 6% is in the top ten. The specimen sequenced was peripheral blood. The source is an older woman who had recovered from COVID-19.

The genes are TRBV6-2 or TRBV6-3 and TRBJ2-7; 8 bases fit TRBD2. The CDR3 loop spans 16 amino acids. The germline gives CDR1 MNHEY, CDR2 SVGEGT. Unmatched junction bases numbered 13, after V lost 5 bases and J lost 4 bases. CDR3 amino acids: CASSHALFGGAYEQYF. In DNA, the CDR3 is TGTGCCAGCAGTCACGCGCTTTTCGGGGGGGCTTACGAGCAGTACTTC.

The chain carries TRBV3-1 (or the pseudogene TRBV3-2) and TRBJ2-5; TRBD1 aligns across 9 bases. The CDR3 is 16 residues long. J was trimmed by 5 bases and V by 4 bases; bases with no gene match: 11. Germline assignment: CDR1 LGHDT and CDR2 YNNKEL (reference sequence). The chain's CDR3 is CASSRYTGGAEETQYF. The CDR3 DNA follows: TGTGCCAGCAGCCGCTACACAGGGGGCGCGGAGGAGACCCAGTACTTC.

V gene TRBV2 combines with J gene TRBJ2-5; 9 bases line up with TRBD1. The CDR3 runs 13 residues. Germline CDR1 and CDR2: SNHLY and FYNNEI. V was clipped by 6 bases and J by 5 bases; unmatched bases: 4. The CDR3 DNA follows: TGTGCCAGCAGCCCCGGGACAGGGGAGACCCAGTACTTC. Amino acids: CASSPGTGETQYF.

This rearrangement joins TRBV3-1 (or the pseudogene TRBV3-2) to TRBJ1-6; 8 bases align to TRBD1. V was clipped by 2 bases and J by 9 bases; unmatched bases: 6. This CDR3 is built from 15 residues. Germline V gene lookup returns CDR1 LGHDT and CDR2 YNNKEL (reference sequence). The CDR3 region is CASSQSQGGGSPLHF. DNA for the CDR3: TGTGCCAGCAGCCAATCACAGGGGGGCGGTTCACCCCTCCACTTT.

This chain uses TRBV14 with TRBJ2-3, with D possibly being TRBD2 (6 bases). CDR3 length: 15 residues. Trimming pared 1 base from V and 4 bases from J, leaving 12 bases between. Germline V CDR1 and CDR2: SGHDN, FVKESK. Here the CDR3 reads CASSQGAGIADTQYF. As DNA, the CDR3 is TGTGCCAGCAGCCAAGGGGCGGGGATTGCAGATACGCAGTATTTT.

J is TRBJ2-2 and V is TRBV11-2; the match to TRBD1 covers 8 bases. With 3 bases clipped from V and 7 bases from J, the junction kept 7 bases outside the gene matches. Germline V gene sequence: CDR1 SGHAT, CDR2 FQNNGV. This CDR3 region has 15 residues. The CDR3 bases are TGTGCCAGCAGCTTCCCGACAGGGGTGCACGGGGAGCTGTTTTTT. Protein product: CASSFPTGVHGELFF.

This chain connects TRBV5-6 to TRBJ2-5; 12 bases match TRBD2. The CDR3 length is 14 residues. V lost 2 bases and J lost 7; bases outside the gene matches: 3. Germline V gene sequence: CDR1 SGHDT, CDR2 YYEEEE. CDR3 in amino acids: CASSFETSGGTQYF. In DNA form, the CDR3 reads TGTGCCAGCAGCTTCGAGACTAGCGGGGGGACCCAGTACTTC.

The rearrangement uses TRBV11-1 and TRBJ2-2; D is undetermined. The germline V and J ends were trimmed by 2 bases and 1 base, with 8 bases remaining between them. This CDR3 comprises 15 residues. CDR1 and CDR2 (germline): SGHAT, FQDESV (reference sequence). As DNA, the CDR3 is TGTGCCAGCAGCTTAATGCAGTGGAACACCGGGGAGCTGTTTTTT. Residues: CASSLMQWNTGELFF.

CDR3 DNA sequence: TGTGCCAGCAGTACCCGTGGACAATACAATGAGCAGTTCTTC. Its protein product is CASSTRGQYNEQFF. The chain has TRBV6-2 or TRBV6-3 and TRBJ2-1; a weak D match, TRBD1 (5 bases). Germline CDR1 and CDR2: MNHEY and SVGEGT. The length of the CDR3 is 14 residues. Trimming stripped 5 bases from V and 4 bases from J, with 12 bases between.

CDR3 sequence (DNA): TGTGCCAGCAAAGACTCCCTCAATGAGCAGTTCTTC. This gives the protein CASKDSLNEQFF. The chain carries TRBV6-5 and TRBJ2-1; D call uncertain. Germline assignment: CDR1 MNHEY and CDR2 SVGAGI. The ends were cut back, 7 bases at V and 6 bases at J, with 10 bases in the middle. The CDR3 totals 12 residues.

The V gene is TRBV9, the J gene TRBJ2-2; possible D gene TRBD2, 6 bases. This CDR3 contains 15 residues. The germline V gene encodes CDR1 SGDLS and CDR2 YYNGEE. The V and J ends lost 1 base and 7 bases respectively, with 14 bases between them. CDR3: CASSVRAGGHGELFF. The CDR3 DNA follows: TGTGCCAGCAGCGTAAGGGCAGGAGGGCACGGGGAGCTGTTTTTT.

The chain has TRBV6-1 and TRBJ1-5; D is possibly TRBD1 (6 bases). The CDR3 has 15 amino acids. CDR1 is MNHNS, CDR2 SASEGT, per germline. V lost 3 bases and J 2 bases, leaving 11 bases between the germline ends. The CDR3 region has the DNA TGTGCCAGCAGTGAGACAGGTTCAGGCAATCAGCCCCAGCATTTT. It yields the protein CASSETGSGNQPQHF.

The rearrangement uses TRBV18 and TRBJ1-1; TRBD1 might be the D (6 bases). CDR1 KGHSH and CDR2 LQKENI come from the germline V gene. This CDR3 has 15 residues. V dropped 2 bases and J dropped 3 bases, with 13 bases sitting between them. CDR3 bases: TGTGCCAGCTCACCAACCAGGGGATTGGACACTGAAGCTTTCTTT. The encoded protein is CASSPTRGLDTEAFF.

The J gene is TRBJ2-1, the V gene TRBV5-8; D is perhaps TRBD2 (6 bases). V lost 1 base and J 9 bases, leaving 11 bases between the germline ends. CDR1 and CDR2 (germline): SGHTS, YDEGEE. CDR3 length equals 13 residues. CDR3 residues: CASSLHRAGEQFF. CDR3 DNA sequence: TGTGCCAGCAGCTTGCACAGAGCGGGTGAGCAGTTCTTC.

The gene calls are TRBV7-2 and TRBJ1-3; a possible D gene is TRBD1 (6 bases). Germline loops: CDR1 SGHTA, CDR2 FQGNSA. Trimming pared 1 base from V and 0 bases from J, leaving 13 bases between. The CDR3 has 17 residues. CDR3 protein: CASSLGAGAYSGNTIYF. CDR3 bases: TGTGCCAGCAGCTTAGGGGCAGGGGCTTACTCTGGAAACACCATATATTTT.

J is TRBJ2-1 and V is TRBV9; D not resolved. Germline CDR1 and CDR2: SGDLS and YYNGEE. The CDR3 consists of 15 residues. V lost 0 bases and J lost 4, with 11 bases in between. In DNA, the CDR3 is TGTGCCAGCAGCGTAGCCCCGGGTTGGTACAATGAGCAGTTCTTC. This sequence encodes CASSVAPGWYNEQFF.

This clone was seen a handful of times. The chain couples TRBV2 to TRBJ2-7; a weak D match, TRBD2 (5 bases). CDR1 is SNHLY, CDR2 FYNNEI, per germline. V was pared by 0 bases and J by 6 bases, with 9 bases between. The CDR3 contains 13 residues. The CDR3 nucleotides read TGTGCCAGCAGTGAAGCCACTAGATCCGAGCAGTACTTC. As protein: CASSEATRSEQYF.

The chain couples TRBV9 to TRBJ1-6; D uncertain. This CDR3 is 15 amino acids long. Germline V lookup: CDR1 SGDLS, CDR2 YYNGEE. V lost 3 bases and J 0 bases, leaving 7 bases between the germline ends. The DNA for the CDR3 is TGTGCCAGCAGCGCCCCGAGCTCCTATAATTCACCCCTCCACTTT. As protein: CASSAPSSYNSPLHF.

The chain joins TRBV4-3 to TRBJ1-5; unclear D gene. Trimming cost V 0 bases and J 2 bases, with 8 bases left between them. Germline values: CDR1 LGHNA, CDR2 YSLEER. The CDR3 extends over 15 amino acids. This chain's CDR3 is CASSQDGFGNQPQHF. The CDR3 DNA is TGCGCCAGCAGCCAAGACGGTTTTGGCAATCAGCCCCAGCATTTT.

This sequence joins TRBV19 and TRBJ2-7; D not resolved. This CDR3 has 13 amino acids. The germline V and J ends were trimmed by 6 bases and 6 bases, with 15 bases remaining between them. Germline CDR1 reads LNHDA; CDR2 reads SQIVND (reference sequence). CDR3 residues: CASSQTLPREQYF. In nucleotides, the CDR3 is TGTGCCAGTAGCCAAACTCTCCCTCGCGAGCAGTACTTC.